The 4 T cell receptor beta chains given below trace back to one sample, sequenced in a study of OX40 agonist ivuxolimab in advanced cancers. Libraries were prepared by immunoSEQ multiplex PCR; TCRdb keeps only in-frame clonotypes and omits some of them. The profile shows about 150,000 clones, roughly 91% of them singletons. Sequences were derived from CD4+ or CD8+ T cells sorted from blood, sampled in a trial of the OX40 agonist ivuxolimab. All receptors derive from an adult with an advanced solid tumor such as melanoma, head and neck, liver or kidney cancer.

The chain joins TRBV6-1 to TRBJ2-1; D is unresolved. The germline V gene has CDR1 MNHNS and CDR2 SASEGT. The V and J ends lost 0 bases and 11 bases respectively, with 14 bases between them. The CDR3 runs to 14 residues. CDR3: CASSEADSLVKQFF. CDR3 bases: TGTGCCAGCAGTGAAGCCGACTCCCTAGTAAAGCAGTTCTTC.

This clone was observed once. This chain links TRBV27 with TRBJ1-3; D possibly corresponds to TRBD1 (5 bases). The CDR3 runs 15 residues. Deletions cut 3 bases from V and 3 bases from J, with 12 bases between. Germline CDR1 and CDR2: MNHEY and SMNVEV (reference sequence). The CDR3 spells CASSFRRANGNTIYF. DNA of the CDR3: TGTGCCAGCAGTTTTCGCAGGGCTAATGGAAACACCATATATTTT.

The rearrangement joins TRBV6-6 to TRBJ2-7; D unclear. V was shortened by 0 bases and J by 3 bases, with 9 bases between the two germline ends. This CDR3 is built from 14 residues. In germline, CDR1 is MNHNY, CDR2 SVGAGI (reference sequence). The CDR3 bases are TGTGCCAGCAGTTACTCGAGGACCCGCTACGAGCAGTACTTC. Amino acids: CASSYSRTRYEQYF.

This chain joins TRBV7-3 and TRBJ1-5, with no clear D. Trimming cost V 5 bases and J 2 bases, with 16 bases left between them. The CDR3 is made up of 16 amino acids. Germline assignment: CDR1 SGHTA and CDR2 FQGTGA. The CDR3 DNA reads TGTGCCAGCAGCCAGCCCACCTTTGCCGGCAATCAGCCCCAGCATTTT. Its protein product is CASSQPTFAGNQPQHF.